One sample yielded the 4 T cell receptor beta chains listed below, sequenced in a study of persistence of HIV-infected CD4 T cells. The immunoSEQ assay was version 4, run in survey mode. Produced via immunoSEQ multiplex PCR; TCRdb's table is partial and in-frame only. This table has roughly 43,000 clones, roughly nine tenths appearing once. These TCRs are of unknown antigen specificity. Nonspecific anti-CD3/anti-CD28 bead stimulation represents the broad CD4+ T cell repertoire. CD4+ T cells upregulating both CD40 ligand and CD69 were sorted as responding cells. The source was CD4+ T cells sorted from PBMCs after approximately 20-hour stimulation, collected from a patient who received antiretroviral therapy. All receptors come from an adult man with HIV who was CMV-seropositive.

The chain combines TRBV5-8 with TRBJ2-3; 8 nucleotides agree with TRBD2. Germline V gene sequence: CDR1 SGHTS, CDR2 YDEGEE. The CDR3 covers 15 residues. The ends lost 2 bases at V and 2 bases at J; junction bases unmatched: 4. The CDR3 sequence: CASSLAGVFTDTQYF. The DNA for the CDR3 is TGTGCCAGCAGCTTAGCGGGGGTCTTCACAGATACGCAGTATTTT.

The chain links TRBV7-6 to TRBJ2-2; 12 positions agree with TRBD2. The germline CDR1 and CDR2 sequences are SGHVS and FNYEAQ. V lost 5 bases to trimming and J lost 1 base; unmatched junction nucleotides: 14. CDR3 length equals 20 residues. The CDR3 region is CASSIRPGLAGTQNTGELFF. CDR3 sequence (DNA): TGTGCCAGCAGCATTCGTCCGGGACTAGCGGGTACTCAGAACACCGGGGAGCTGTTTTTT.

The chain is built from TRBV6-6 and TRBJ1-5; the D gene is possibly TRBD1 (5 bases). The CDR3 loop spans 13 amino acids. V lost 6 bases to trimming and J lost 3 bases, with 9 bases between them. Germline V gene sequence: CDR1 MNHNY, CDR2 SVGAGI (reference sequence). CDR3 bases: TGTGCCAGCAGCAGGGAAACCAATCAGCCCCAGCATTTT. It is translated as CASSRETNQPQHF.

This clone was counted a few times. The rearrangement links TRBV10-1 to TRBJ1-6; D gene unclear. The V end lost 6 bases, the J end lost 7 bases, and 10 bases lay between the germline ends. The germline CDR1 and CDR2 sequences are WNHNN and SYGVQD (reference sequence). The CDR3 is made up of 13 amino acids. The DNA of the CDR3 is TGCGCCAGCAGCGTACAACTCAATTCACCCCTCCACTTT. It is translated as CASSVQLNSPLHF.